This T cell receptor beta chain was profiled in a study of T cell responses to AZD1222 COVID-19 vaccine. This CDR3 is 15 amino acids long. Germline values: CDR1 MDHEN, CDR2 SYDVKM. Deletions cut 8 bases from V and 2 bases from J, with 15 bases between. Study-wide results and limits: Donors in the cohort were predominantly white British and more often female, and clonal diversity was possibly underestimated. The peak T cell response came first, and repertoires were sampled only after it.

Remarks on this clone: The antigen is undetermined.

The protocol was immunoSEQ multiplex PCR, while the TCRdb copy is restricted to in-frame clones and leaves out a portion. The sample has around 140,000 clones; under 95% are singletons. The chain has TRBV28 and TRBJ2-2, with D possibly called TRBD1 or TRBD2 (6 bases each). This specimen was peripheral blood, taken 28 days after the second AZD1222 dose. The receptor was derived from an adult who received the AZD1222 COVID-19 vaccine. In nucleotides, the CDR3 is TGTGCCAGCGAAAACGCCGGGGGCAACACCGGGGAGCTGTTTTTT. Translated, it gives CASENAGGNTGELFF.